Given below is one T cell receptor (beta chain) in context. The antigen is not known. Only in-frame clones appear in the TCRdb table, and some are missing; sequencing was by immunoSEQ multiplex PCR. The table lists about 62,000 clones, 88% of them singletons, with roughly 5% in the top ten. CDR3 length equals 14 residues. V lost 4 bases and J lost 6, with 17 bases in between. The germline CDR1 and CDR2 sequences are SGHRS and YFSETQ. The sample belongs to a study of OX40 agonist ivuxolimab in advanced cancers. Study information: Prior checkpoint blockade (anti-PD-1, anti-PD-L1 or anti-CTLA-4) was permitted; about 40% had it. Three patients had partial responses: one hepatocellular carcinoma, two cutaneous melanoma.

Findings and caveats of the study: On average, CD8+ T cells had more expanded clones than CD4+.

This specimen was CD4+ or CD8+ T cells sorted from blood, taken in a trial of the OX40 agonist ivuxolimab. This chain links TRBV5-1 with TRBJ2-7; D may be TRBD1 or TRBD2 (6 bases each). The origin of this receptor is an adult with an advanced solid tumor such as melanoma, head and neck, liver or kidney cancer. CDR3 sequence (DNA): TGCGCCAGCAGCCCGGAGGGGGGCCTTAGCGAGCAGTACTTC. This gives the protein CASSPEGGLSEQYF.